One sample yielded the 6 T cell receptor beta chains listed below, sequenced in a study of blood T cells in healthy people across ages. With a J-beta primer mix and a sample-barcoded 5' primer, a second PCR ran roughly 6 to 11 cycles. TCRdb called the 5' RACE reads again in MiXCR, with one record for every CDR3 protein. The table records 1 million to 1.2 million distinct CDR3 sequences, less than 45% of them present only once. The sequenced sample consisted of blood. These TCRs come from a man between 18 and 29 years old in good health.

With respect to this clonotype: This clone may be a read error of a much larger clone one base away. The chain employs TRBV12-3 or TRBV12-4 and TRBJ2-3, with TRBD2 matching 7 bases. Trimming cost V 3 bases and J 4 bases; bases outside gene matches: 7. The CDR3 consists of 15 residues. CDR3 sequence: CASSLPSGSADTQYF. CDR3 DNA: TGTGCCAGCAGTTTGCCTAGCGGTAGCGCAGATACGCAGTATTTT.

V usage is TRBV14 and J usage is TRBJ2-3; D perhaps matches TRBD1 (5 bases). Germline assignment: CDR1 SGHDN and CDR2 FVKESK. The CDR3 has 16 residues. V lost 3 bases to trimming and J lost 4 bases, with 17 bases between them. CDR3 nucleotide sequence: TGTGCCAGCAGCCACCTCGGCACAGGTCAGTCAGATACGCAGTATTTT. As protein: CASSHLGTGQSDTQYF.

There are a few counts of this clonotype. V gene TRBV6-2 or TRBV6-3 combines with J gene TRBJ2-3, with D perhaps TRBD2 (6 bases). CDR1 and CDR2 from the germline V gene are MNHEY and SVGEGT. The CDR3 is made up of 14 amino acids. CDR3 nucleotide sequence: TGTGCTTCCTTAGCTGGGAGGAGCACAGATACGCAGTATTTT. Protein: CASLAGRSTDTQYF.

The V call is TRBV7-2, the J call TRBJ2-1, with D uncertain. CDR1 and CDR2 from the germline V gene are SGHTA and FQGNSA. Trimming pared 1 base from V and 1 base from J, leaving 8 bases between. The CDR3 sequence is 15 residues long. CDR3 DNA: TGTGCCAGCAGCTTAGATGGGTGGTCCTACAATGAGCAGTTCTTC. Translation: CASSLDGWSYNEQFF.

This chain connects TRBV7-2 to TRBJ2-7; tentative D call: TRBD2 (6 bases). The V and J ends lost 5 bases and 2 bases respectively, with 16 bases between them. The germline V gene has CDR1 SGHTA and CDR2 FQGNSA. The CDR3 has 15 amino acids. CDR3 sequence reads: CASSLGGSKAYEQYF. The CDR3 DNA sequence: TGTGCCAGCAGCCTCGGGGGTTCAAAAGCCTACGAGCAGTACTTC.

The rearrangement joins TRBV20-1 to TRBJ2-7; D gene uncertain. The CDR3 covers 11 residues. V was trimmed by 6 bases and J by 5 bases, leaving 11 bases between them. Per the germline V gene, CDR1 is DFQATT and CDR2 is SNEGSKA (reference sequence). The chain's CDR3 is CSAGQAHEQYF. DNA of the CDR3: TGCAGTGCCGGTCAGGCCCACGAGCAGTACTTC.